This T cell receptor beta chain was identified during a study of Ad26.COV2.S vaccination and SARS-CoV-2 variants. Study as a whole: By the intramuscular route, Ad26.COV2.S was given once, or twice 56 days apart. General study results and limits: Spike-specific TCR breadth ran higher among vaccine recipients than placebo recipients. Possibly, TCR breadth and depth analyses underestimated total T cell responses.

This clone has only one observation. What it binds is unknown. Libraries were prepared by immunoSEQ multiplex PCR; TCRdb keeps only in-frame clonotypes and omits some of them. The data show around 450,000 clones, about nine tenths seen once. Treatment here: roughly 18 received Ad26.COV2.S at low or high dose, single or two shots; 5 received placebo; per-sample allocation not given. Day 63 after the first injection of vaccine or placebo was the sampling time. The vaccine antigen was prefusion-stabilized Wuhan SARS-CoV-2 spike. The receptor comes from a person aged 18-60 years who received the Ad26.COV2.S COVID-19 vaccine or a placebo. Sequencing used peripheral blood, obtained in a trial of Ad26.COV2.S vaccine versus placebo.

The CDR3 nucleotides are TGTGCCAGCAGCGTAGGGGACGAGGGCTACGAGCAGTACTTC. This translates into CASSVGDEGYEQYF. The chain combines TRBV9 with TRBJ2-7, with D tentatively TRBD1 or TRBD2 (5 bases each). Germline-derived CDR1 and CDR2 are SGDLS and YYNGEE. This CDR3 is 14 amino acids long. Trimming left V 0 bases short and J 3 bases short, with 10 bases between.